These 19 T cell receptor beta chains were sequenced from one sample in a study of blood T cells in healthy people across ages. A second PCR of 7 to 11 cycles used a sample-barcoded 5' primer and a J-beta primer mix. TCRdb re-derived calls from the 5' RACE reads in MiXCR, one entry per CDR3 protein. Of 550,000 to 650,000 distinct CDR3 sequences detected, approximately 30% appear once; the ten largest clones hold 15% to 17%. The material sequenced was blood. The origin of the receptors is a woman aged 80 or older in good health.

The V gene is TRBV20-1, the J gene TRBJ2-5; 8 nucleotides match TRBD2. Germline values: CDR1 DFQATT, CDR2 SNEGSKA (reference sequence). There are 13 residues in the CDR3. Losses at the gene ends were 8 bases for V and 5 bases for J; bases not matched to a gene: 10. The CDR3 sequence is CSPTSGGYETQYF. The CDR3 coding sequence is TGCAGTCCCACTAGCGGCGGGTATGAGACCCAGTACTTC.

V usage is TRBV5-1 and J usage is TRBJ2-1, with TRBD2 identical over 10 bases. V was pared by 0 bases and J by 0 bases, with 9 bases of the junction left unmatched. The CDR3 runs to 19 residues. The germline gives CDR1 SGHRS, CDR2 YFSETQ. CDR3 in amino acids: CASSLAVSGGYSSYNEQFF. CDR3 nucleotides: TGCGCCAGCAGCTTGGCGGTTAGCGGGGGGTACAGCTCCTACAATGAGCAGTTCTTC.

This clonotype turned up a few times. The junction departs from the called germline gene at one end, perhaps through a read error. The chain carries TRBV6-1 and TRBJ2-3; TRBD2 matches 11 bases. CDR3 length: 17 amino acids. Germline V CDR1 and CDR2: MNHNS, SASEGT. DNA for the CDR3: TGTGTCAGCAAACGACTAGCGGGGTTAACTAGCACAGATACGCAGTATTTT. It yields the protein CVSKRLAGLTSTDTQYF.

On this clonotype: No conserved phenylalanine or tryptophan ends this CDR3, so it is likely a read error. The V call is TRBV5-1, the J call TRBJ2-7; a weak D match, TRBD1 (5 bases). The ends were cut back, 4 bases at V and 3 bases at J, with 14 bases in the middle. This CDR3 is built from 14 residues. Germline CDR1 SGHRS, CDR2 YFSETQ. The CDR3 DNA reads as TGCGCCAGCAGCCATAGACAGAGGAACTACGAGCAGTACATC. It is translated as CASSHRQRNYEQYI.

This clonotype was found many times. The chain joins TRBV20-1 to TRBJ2-3, with D perhaps TRBD2 (5 bases). Germline assignment: CDR1 DFQATT and CDR2 SNEGSKA (reference sequence). Trimming took off 0 bases at V and 1 base at J, with 23 bases between the two ends. This CDR3 is built from 19 residues. The CDR3 nucleotides are TGCAGTGCTAGAGATCTTAGCAGTTACTCCCGGGGTGGCACAGATACGCAGTATTTT. This codes for CSARDLSSYSRGGTDTQYF.

This clonotype was seen a few times. The chain joins TRBV30 to TRBJ2-6; no definite D call. Trimming pared 5 bases from V and 0 bases from J, leaving 11 bases between. Germline-derived CDR1 and CDR2 are GTSNPN and SVGIG (reference sequence). The CDR3 has 15 amino acids. The CDR3 DNA reads TGTGCCTGGGGATCCTGGGTCTCTGGGGCCAACGTCCTGACTTTC. Protein sequence: CAWGSWVSGANVLTF.

Concerning this clonotype: A read error may produce the germline difference seen at one junction end. This chain joins TRBV5-1 and TRBJ1-1; 7 bases line up with TRBD1. The V gene's germline CDR1 is SGHRS and CDR2 YFSETQ. There are 16 residues in the CDR3. The CDR3 sequence: CTSSPLWSQGQTEAFF. The CDR3 coding sequence is TGCACCAGCTCCCCTTTGTGGTCACAGGGACAGACTGAAGCTTTCTTT.

This clonotype was seen at least ten times. The CDR3 DNA sequence: TGTGCCAGCAGCTTGGGACTCTCCGGATCAGCCCAGCATTTT. Amino acid sequence: CASSLGLSGSAQHF. The V and J genes are TRBV5-6 and TRBJ1-5; D unresolved. The CDR3 runs 14 residues. Germline CDR1 SGHDT, CDR2 YYEEEE. Trimming took off 0 bases at V and 11 bases at J, with 15 bases between the two ends.

Regarding this clonotype: This may stem from a read error, because a much larger clone lies one nucleotide away. The V call is TRBV15, the J call TRBJ2-7; TRBD1 might be the D (6 bases). This CDR3 has 14 residues. Germline lookup yields CDR1 LNHNV and CDR2 YYDKDF (reference sequence). CDR3 residues: CATRRTVSSYELYF. As DNA, the CDR3 is TGTGCCACCAGAAGGACAGTGAGCTCCTACGAGCTGTACTTC. Drawing the rest from reference TRBV15 and TRBJ2-7, the complete variable domain is DAMVIQNPRYQVTQFGKPVTLSCSQTLNHNVMYWYQQKSSQAPKLLFHYYDKDFNNEADTPDNFQSRRPNTSFCFLDIRSPGLGDTAMYLCATRRTVSSYELYFGPGTRLTVT.

This clonotype was seen at least ten times. V is TRBV7-2 and J is TRBJ2-7; 8 bases align to TRBD2. The CDR3 is 15 amino acids. V lost 1 base and J lost 1; bases outside the gene matches: 3. From germline, CDR1 is SGHTA and CDR2 FQGNSA. In DNA form, the CDR3 reads TGTGCCAGCAGCTTAGGAGCGGGGGAGTCCTACGAGCAGTACTTC. Translated, it gives CASSLGAGESYEQYF.

This clonotype was seen at least ten times. The chain joins TRBV6-6 to TRBJ2-3, with 8 bases aligning to TRBD1. J was trimmed by 0 bases and V by 1 base; bases with no gene match: 3. Per the germline V gene, CDR1 is MNHNY and CDR2 is SVGAGI (reference sequence). The length of the CDR3 is 16 residues. The DNA for the CDR3 is TGTGCCAGCAGTTACTTGGGACAGGCTAGCACAGATACGCAGTATTTT. This encodes CASSYLGQASTDTQYF.

The V call is TRBV5-1, the J call TRBJ2-3, with TRBD2 identical over 14 bases. With V trimmed by 0 bases and J by 5 bases, 8 bases remained unmatched. Germline values: CDR1 SGHRS, CDR2 YFSETQ. This CDR3 has 18 amino acids. CDR3 sequence reads: CASSLELGLAGARDTQYF. The CDR3 DNA is TGCGCCAGCAGCTTGGAGTTGGGACTAGCGGGGGCGAGAGATACGCAGTATTTT.

This clonotype was seen ten or more times. This chain uses TRBV20-1 with TRBJ2-7; the D is unclear. Germline values: CDR1 DFQATT, CDR2 SNEGSKA (reference sequence). V gave up 7 bases and J gave up 1 base, with 11 bases separating them. The CDR3 length is 12 residues. The CDR3, as DNA: TGCAGTGGTTTGGTCGGATCCTACGAGCAGTACTTC. It is translated as CSGLVGSYEQYF.

In this sample, this clonotype turned up many times. The chain couples TRBV6-5 to TRBJ1-5, with TRBD1 matching over 8 bases. The CDR3 spans 15 residues. After removal of 6 bases from V and 6 bases from J, the junction contained 10 bases not matched to a gene. Germline lookup yields CDR1 MNHEY and CDR2 SVGAGI. The DNA for the CDR3 is TGTGCCAGCAGCTTAGGACAGGGCTGGGGTCAGCCCCAGCATTTT. This sequence encodes CASSLGQGWGQPQHF.

The J gene is TRBJ2-3, the V gene TRBV6-2 or TRBV6-3, with D hard to call. Trimming stripped 6 bases from V and 4 bases from J, with 17 bases between. The CDR3 spans 15 residues. Looked up from germline, CDR1 is MNHEY and CDR2 is SVGEGT. Written as DNA, the CDR3 is TGTGCCAGCAGCCCCCATATTCGATGGGCAGATACGCAGTATTTT. Protein sequence: CASSPHIRWADTQYF.

This clonotype was picked up a small number of times. The genes are TRBV6-2 or TRBV6-3 and TRBJ1-6, with D unresolved. CDR1 and CDR2 (germline): MNHEY, SVGEGT. V was pared by 6 bases and J by 0 bases, with 12 bases between. The CDR3 sequence is 16 residues long. CDR3 in DNA: TGTGCCAGCAGGACCAGATCCAGCTCCTATAATTCACCCCTCCACTTT. It encodes CASRTRSSSYNSPLHF.

This clonotype was seen a few times. The rearrangement uses TRBV7-2 and TRBJ2-2; D might be TRBD1 (6 bases). V lost 4 bases to trimming and J lost 4 bases, with 16 bases between them. CDR3 size: 16 residues. CDR1 is SGHTA, CDR2 FQGNSA, per germline. The CDR3 loop reads CASSSQQGPRTGELFF. CDR3 DNA sequence: TGTGCCAGCAGCTCACAACAGGGACCGCGCACCGGGGAGCTGTTTTTT.

J is TRBJ2-3 and V is TRBV27, with 11 bases aligning to TRBD2. Germline CDR1 and CDR2: MNHEY and SMNVEV (reference sequence). This CDR3 contains 17 residues. The V gene end was trimmed by 4 bases and the J gene end by 5 bases; junction bases not matched to a gene: 11. Written as DNA, the CDR3 is TGTGCCAGCAGTTCGCTTCTAGCGGGGGGATGGGGAGATACGCAGTATTTT. Encoded protein: CASSSLLAGGWGDTQYF.

This sequence joins TRBV18 and TRBJ2-3, with TRBD2 identical over 7 bases. With V trimmed by 9 bases and J by 6 bases, 18 bases remained unmatched. There are 16 residues in the CDR3. The germline CDR1 and CDR2 sequences are KGHSH and LQKENI. CDR3: CASSESLAEVGDTQYF. As DNA, the CDR3 is TGTGCCAGTTCCGAGAGTCTAGCGGAGGTCGGGGATACGCAGTATTTT.